This T cell receptor beta chain was found in a study of OX40 agonist ivuxolimab in advanced cancers. About the study: Subjects had a mean age of around 63 years, with a range of roughly 20 to 80; 82.7% were male. Having had anti-PD-1, anti-PD-L1 or anti-CTLA-4 therapy before was allowed, and roughly 40% had some.

Using immunoSEQ multiplex PCR, the repertoire was profiled, and TCRdb retains in-frame clones only, with some absent. The table has around 34,000 clones, approximately 79% seen once. This TCR was recovered from an adult with an advanced solid tumor such as melanoma, head and neck, liver or kidney cancer. Specimen: CD4+ or CD8+ T cells sorted from blood, collected in a trial of the OX40 agonist ivuxolimab.

Here the CDR3 DNA reads TGTGCCAGCAGCATCCGGGACAGATACCTCTCTGGGGCCAACGTCCTGACTTTC. Translation gives CASSIRDRYLSGANVLTF. The chain links TRBV9 to TRBJ2-6; 7 bases agree with TRBD1. The germline V gene encodes CDR1 SGDLS and CDR2 YYNGEE. The CDR3 has 18 residues. The J segment lost 0 bases and the V segment lost 4 bases, leaving 10 bases of the junction unmatched.